What follows are 25 T cell receptor beta chains derived from one specimen sequenced in a study of T cell repertoires in aging, cancer and after chemotherapy. Amplification of TCR beta used genomic DNA extracted from peripheral blood. TRB rearrangements spanning V, D and J were amplified using mixed TRB-A/B primers. From the multiplex PCR reads, TCRdb called clonotypes with MiXCR, one entry per CDR3 protein. This sample has some 2,500 distinct CDR3 sequences, with approximately 20% found just once. Sample: blood. The receptors were sampled from a human donor with a solid tumor.

Sample share makes this clonotype medium-sized. The V and J genes are TRBV12-3 or TRBV12-4 and TRBJ1-1; TRBD1 matches 7 bases. The V segment lost 6 bases and the J segment 0 bases; nucleotides outside the gene matches: 7. The CDR3 loop spans 15 amino acids. DNA for the CDR3: TGTGCCAGCAGACGGACAGGACCAATGAACACTGAAGCTTTCTTT. This encodes CASRRTGPMNTEAFF.

The chain carries TRBV19 and TRBJ2-7; TRBD1 aligns across 10 bases. CDR1 and CDR2 from the germline V gene are LNHDA and SQIVND (reference sequence). With 4 bases clipped from V and 7 bases from J, the junction kept 10 bases outside the gene matches. The CDR3 consists of 15 residues. CDR3 nucleotides: TGTGCCAGTAGTACAGACTGGACAGGGGGAGAGGAGCAGTACTTC. This gives the protein CASSTDWTGGEEQYF.

This clonotype was observed a few times. The chain has TRBV28 and TRBJ1-6, with a weak D call TRBD1 (5 bases). CDR3 size: 16 residues. Germline lookup yields CDR1 MDHEN and CDR2 SYDVKM. Trimming removed 5 bases from V and 4 bases from J, with 15 bases in between. As DNA, the CDR3 is TGTGCCAGCAGTCCCCGGGACGGTGTTTATAATTCACCCCTCCACTTT. Its translation is CASSPRDGVYNSPLHF. Supplemented by reference TRBV28 and TRBJ1-6, the full variable domain reads DVKVTQSSRYLVKRTGEKVFLECVQDMDHENMFWYRQDPGLGLRLIYFSYDVKMKEKGDIPEGYSVSREKKERFSLILESASTNQTSMYLCASSPRDGVYNSPLHFGNGTRLTVT.

This clonotype is medium-sized within its sample. The chain joins TRBV6-5 to TRBJ2-6; possible D gene TRBD2, 6 bases. Per germline, CDR1 MNHEY and CDR2 SVGAGI. This CDR3 is built from 17 residues. V lost 0 bases to trimming and J lost 0 bases, with 9 bases between them. The CDR3 nucleotides read TGTGCCAGCAGTTACTCGGGACTGCACTCTGGGGCCAACGTCCTGACTTTC. Encoded protein: CASSYSGLHSGANVLTF.

The chain combines TRBV20-1 with TRBJ1-2; D gene uncertain. Germline V gene sequence: CDR1 DFQATT, CDR2 SNEGSKA (reference sequence). V was shortened by 8 bases and J by 4 bases, with 11 bases between the two germline ends. The CDR3 spans 11 residues. The CDR3 region has the DNA TGCAGTCCCTGGAGTAGCTATGGCTACACCTTC. Its translation is CSPWSSYGYTF.

The chain employs TRBV6-1 and TRBJ1-5; 9 bases agree with TRBD1. CDR3 size: 17 residues. Per germline, CDR1 MNHNS and CDR2 SASEGT. Trimming at V came to 3 bases and at J to 0 bases, leaving 6 bases not matched to a gene. Written as DNA, the CDR3 is TGTGCCAGCAGTGAGGGTCTACAGGGGGCTAGCAATCAGCCCCAGCATTTT. It yields the protein CASSEGLQGASNQPQHF.

This clonotype is termed medium-sized. The CDR3 nucleotides read TGTGCCAGCGTAAGACAGGAGTCGGCGAATTCACCCCTCCACTTT. Amino acids: CASVRQESANSPLHF. The chain joins TRBV6-2 or TRBV6-3 to TRBJ1-6, with a tentative D call TRBD1 (6 bases). V dropped 8 bases and J dropped 7 bases, with 18 bases sitting between them. Germline values: CDR1 MNHEY, CDR2 SVGEGT. The CDR3 loop spans 15 amino acids.

On this clonotype itself: A clone one base away is much larger, so this may be a read error. V gene TRBV12-3 or TRBV12-4 combines with J gene TRBJ1-1; D is possibly TRBD1 (5 bases). This CDR3 is 16 amino acids long. The CDR3, as DNA: TGTGCCAGCAGTCCAACCGGCGCTGGACCTGGGGCTGAAGCTTTATTT. This encodes CASSPTGAGPGAEALF.

Remarks on this clonotype: An end of the junction differs from the germline gene, which may be a read error. This chain joins TRBV15 and TRBJ1-2; tentatively, D is TRBD1 (6 bases). This CDR3 contains 12 residues. CDR1 is LNHNV, CDR2 YYDKDF, per germline (reference sequence). CDR3 loop: CATSREPRGTLF. CDR3 DNA sequence: TGTGCCACCAGCAGAGAACCGAGGGGGACACTCTTC.

A remark on this clonotype: A read error may produce the germline difference seen at one junction end. This sequence joins TRBV11-2 and TRBJ2-1; D not resolved. This CDR3 has 15 residues. Germline CDR1 SGHAT, CDR2 FQNNGV. The CDR3 reads CASSLGSARYDEQFF. Written as DNA, the CDR3 is TGTGCCAGCAGCTTAGGCTCGGCTCGCTACGATGAGCAGTTCTTC.

This clonotype is labeled medium-sized (0.01 to 0.1%). The chain has TRBV6-6 and TRBJ2-7, with 8 bases identical to TRBD1. Germline loops: CDR1 MNHNY, CDR2 SVGAGI (reference sequence). CDR3 length equals 15 residues. V gave up 2 bases and J gave up 0 bases; unmatched junction bases: 3. The CDR3 DNA is TGTGCCAGCAGTTACCCCGGACAGGGCTCCTACGAGCAGTACTTC. Protein: CASSYPGQGSYEQYF.

This clonotype was seen more than once but under ten times. The chain is built from TRBV20-1 and TRBJ2-3, with D perhaps TRBD1 or TRBD2 (6 bases each). The CDR3 runs to 16 residues. V dropped 2 bases and J dropped 0 bases, with 15 bases sitting between them. Germline CDR1 is DFQATT and CDR2 is SNEGSKA (reference sequence). The CDR3 reads CSARSIRGPSTDTQYF. DNA of the CDR3: TGCAGTGCTAGAAGTATTCGGGGGCCAAGCACAGATACGCAGTATTTT.

A remark on this clonotype: One end of the junction does not line up with germline, which may come from a read error. J is TRBJ1-3 and V is TRBV20-1, with D maybe TRBD1 (6 bases). Germline lookup yields CDR1 DFQATT and CDR2 SNEGSKA (reference sequence). The CDR3 extends over 11 amino acids. The CDR3, as DNA: TGCAGTGCTAGACGACAGGCCCCGGGACATTTT. It encodes CSARRQAPGHF.

This clonotype counts as medium-sized. This chain uses TRBV5-1 with TRBJ2-5; D gene ambiguous. V lost 5 bases and J 0 bases, leaving 5 bases between the germline ends. This CDR3 region has 12 residues. From germline, CDR1 is SGHRS and CDR2 YFSETQ. The CDR3 spells CASSWDQETQYF. The CDR3 nucleotides are TGCGCCAGCAGTTGGGACCAAGAGACCCAGTACTTC.

The chain recombines TRBV20-1 with TRBJ2-1; 10 bases fit TRBD2. With 7 bases clipped from V and 8 bases from J, the junction kept 17 bases outside the gene matches. The germline V gene encodes CDR1 DFQATT and CDR2 SNEGSKA (reference sequence). The CDR3 runs to 16 residues. Here the CDR3 reads CSVPSGRALRGDEQFF. The CDR3 nucleotides read TGCAGTGTCCCAAGCGGGAGGGCCCTCAGGGGAGATGAGCAGTTCTTC.

This clonotype is medium-sized (0.01 to 0.1%) within its sample. This sequence joins TRBV5-5 and TRBJ2-5, with unresolved D. CDR1 and CDR2 from the germline V gene are SGHKS and YYEKEE (reference sequence). Deletions cut 2 bases from V and 3 bases from J, with 5 bases between. This CDR3 comprises 12 residues. CDR3 protein: CASSFPEETQYF. For the CDR3, the DNA is TGTGCCAGCAGCTTCCCTGAAGAGACCCAGTACTTC.

In this sample, this clonotype is medium-sized. The gene calls are TRBV29-1 and TRBJ1-1, with a possible D match to TRBD1 (5 bases). V was clipped by 8 bases and J by 2 bases, with 15 bases between them. This CDR3 region has 13 residues. Germline loops: CDR1 SQVTM, CDR2 ANQGSEA. The CDR3 DNA reads TGCAGCTCCCAAAGGGGCCTTAACACTGAAGCTTTCTTT. It specifies CSSQRGLNTEAFF.

By proportion, this clonotype is medium-sized. V is TRBV5-6 and J is TRBJ2-7, with 8 bases fitting TRBD1. V dropped 4 bases and J dropped 3; count of bases not matched to a gene: 6. Looked up from germline, CDR1 is SGHDT and CDR2 is YYEEEE. The CDR3 covers 14 residues. CDR3 sequence reads: CASSTGQGSYEQYF. The CDR3 nucleotides read TGTGCCAGCAGCACCGGACAGGGCAGCTACGAGCAGTACTTC.

As for this clonotype: A much larger clone is a single base away; this may be a read error. The rearrangement joins TRBV6-2 or TRBV6-3 to TRBJ2-1; TRBD1 agrees at 8 bases. V gave up 3 bases and J gave up 8 bases; unmatched junction bases: 12. Germline CDR1 MNHEY, CDR2 SVGEGT. This CDR3 has 16 amino acids. The CDR3 DNA reads as TGTGCCAGCAGTTATGAGGCAGGGGGCGAATTGGATGAGCAGTTCTTC. This translates into CASSYEAGGELDEQFF.

There are a few counts of this clonotype. The genes are TRBV11-2 and TRBJ2-7; maybe TRBD2 (5 bases). CDR3 length: 14 residues. CDR1 SGHAT and CDR2 FQNNGV come from the germline V gene. V dropped 3 bases and J dropped 5 bases, with 14 bases sitting between them. The CDR3 DNA follows: TGTGCCAGCAGCTTCGCGGACTCCCTGGACGAGCAGTACTTC. Translating it yields CASSFADSLDEQYF.

This clonotype was counted only a few times. The chain is built from TRBV18 and TRBJ1-1, with D possibly being TRBD1 (6 bases). Trimming took off 3 bases at V and 7 bases at J, with 15 bases between the two ends. This CDR3 comprises 14 residues. CDR1 and CDR2 from the germline V gene are KGHSH and LQKENI. CDR3 DNA: TGTGCCAGCTCACCTTATAGAGGGGGTGGTGAAGCTTTCTTT. It yields the protein CASSPYRGGGEAFF.

This clonotype is deemed medium-sized. The V gene is TRBV10-3, the J gene TRBJ1-1; D is undetermined. Deletions cut 3 bases from V and 0 bases from J, with 8 bases between. Germline values: CDR1 ENHRY, CDR2 SYGVKD. There are 14 residues in the CDR3. The CDR3 bases are TGTGCCATCAGTGATCCGGGGATGAACACTGAAGCTTTCTTT. This encodes CAISDPGMNTEAFF.

This clonotype is deemed medium-sized. This chain uses TRBV12-3 or TRBV12-4 with TRBJ1-6, with D possibly being TRBD1 (5 bases). V lost 7 bases and J 0 bases, leaving 13 bases between the germline ends. CDR3 length equals 16 residues. The CDR3 nucleotides are TGTGCCAGCAAAAATTGGGGGAGCTCCTATAATTCACCCCTCCACTTT. Its translation: CASKNWGSSYNSPLHF.

In regard to this clonotype: With a much larger clone just one base away, this may be a read error. The chain combines TRBV5-1 with TRBJ2-5, with TRBD2 as a possible D gene (6 bases). Germline CDR1 is SGHRS and CDR2 is YFSETQ. Trimming removed 0 bases at V and 4 bases at J, with 19 bases between. The length of the CDR3 is 17 residues. The CDR3 loop is CASSLDLTGGILETQYF. The CDR3 DNA is TGCGCCAGCAGCTTGGACCTAACTGGCGGGATACTAGAGACCCAGTACTTC.

This clonotype is medium-sized (0.01 to 0.1%). The gene calls are TRBV5-4 and TRBJ2-7; the D is unclear. Per the germline V gene, CDR1 is SGHNT and CDR2 is YYREEE (reference sequence). V lost 2 bases, J lost 0 bases, and 12 bases lay in between. The CDR3 runs 15 residues. The CDR3 loop reads CASSFVGGASYEQYF. The CDR3, as DNA: TGTGCCAGCAGCTTCGTCGGCGGTGCCTCCTACGAGCAGTACTTC.